These T cell receptor beta chains were read from a single sample in a study of blood T cell repertoires in COVID-19. The assay was immunoSEQ multiplex PCR, and TCRdb's table has in-frame clones only and misses some. The table records some 170,000 clones, more than 75% of them present only once. Sequencing input: PBMCs or T cells enriched from blood (not recorded which). These receptor sequences come from a human donor with acute COVID-19. The donor label of this sample is uncertain. Both conserved end residues are part of each CDR3. Each record gives: clone size, D gene, J gene, V gene, CDR3 DNA, CDR3 protein. The D gene is left open where the match is weak. Rows give clone size only sometimes, using once, few, many, or a class for an expanded clone.

. | . | TRBJ1-1 | TRBV6-5 | TGTGCCAGCAGTTACTCGGGCAGGGTGCGCACTGAAGCTTTCTTT | CASSYSGRVRTEAFF
once | TRBD1 | TRBJ1-1 | TRBV6-1 | TGTGCCAGCAGTGCGCGTCACAGGGGCCCGAACACTGAAGCTTTCTTT | CASSARHRGPNTEAFF
. | TRBD1 | TRBJ1-1 | TRBV27 | TGTGCCAGCAGCCTGGTACAGGGGAGCACTGAAGCTTTCTTT | CASSLVQGSTEAFF
. | . | TRBJ2-6 | TRBV4-3 | TGCGCCAGCAGCCAAGACGGATTAGTCGGACTTAGCTCTGGGGCCAACGTCCTGACTTTC | CASSQDGLVGLSSGANVLTF
. | . | TRBJ2-2 | TRBV6-1 | TGTGCCAGCAGTGAAGGGGCAGGGGCCACCGGGGAGCTGTTTTTT | CASSEGAGATGELFF
. | . | TRBJ1-1 | TRBV29-1 | TGCAGCGTTCAGGAATACGGCACTGAAGCTTTCTTT | CSVQEYGTEAFF
. | . | TRBJ1-5 | TRBV10-2 | TGCGCCAGCGTAGGACAGTTAAATCAGCCCCAGCATTTT | CASVGQLNQPQHF
. | TRBD1 | TRBJ1-5 | TRBV7-9 | TGTGCCAGCAGCCAGGGGGGCAATCAGCCCCAGCATTTT | CASSQGGNQPQHF
. | TRBD1 | TRBJ2-5 | TRBV10-3 | TGTGCCATCTCTTTCGCAGGGGGTTCCCCTCAGACCCAGTACTTC | CAISFAGGSPQTQYF
. | . | TRBJ1-4 | TRBV19 | TGTGCCAGTAGTATCAAAGGATCCGGGGCAACTAATGAAAAACTGTTTTTT | CASSIKGSGATNEKLFF
. | . | TRBJ1-4 | TRBV19 | TGTGCCAGTGGCAGGGCCTATAATGAAAAACTGTTTTTT | CASGRAYNEKLFF
. | . | TRBJ1-2 | TRBV5-4 | TGTGCCAGCAGCTTGGTGGAGTCTAACTATGGCTACACCTTC | CASSLVESNYGYTF
. | TRBD1 | TRBJ1-6 | TRBV2 | TGTGCCAGTGCATTACAGGGGTCACCCCTCCACTTT | CASALQGSPLHF
few | . | TRBJ1-5 | TRBV5-6 | TGTGCCAGCAGCTTGTATACAGGGAGTCAGCCCCAGCATTTT | CASSLYTGSQPQHF
. | . | TRBJ1-5 | TRBV19 | TGTGCCAGTAGCCGGACACTGTATAGCAATCAGCCCCAGCATTTT | CASSRTLYSNQPQHF
. | . | TRBJ1-2 | TRBV30 | TGTGCCTGGAGTCTCGGCTATGGCTACACCTTC | CAWSLGYGYTF
. | TRBD1 | TRBJ1-2 | TRBV24-1 | TGTGCCACCAGCGGGACAGGGGGCCTGGATGGCTACACCTTC | CATSGTGGLDGYTF
. | TRBD2 | TRBJ2-5 | TRBV7-3 | TGTGCCAGCAGCTTAATTAGCGGGGGACCCCAAGAGACCCAGTACTTC | CASSLISGGPQETQYF
. | . | TRBJ1-4 | TRBV5-5 | TGTGCCAGCAGCTTAGAGGGAATACTTGCAACTAATGAAAAACTGTTTTTT | CASSLEGILATNEKLFF
. | TRBD1 | TRBJ2-7 | TRBV5-1 | TGCGCCAGCAGCCCGGCCGGACAGGTTTCCTACGAGCAGTACTTC | CASSPAGQVSYEQYF
. | TRBD1 | TRBJ2-2 | TRBV5-1 | TGCGCCAGCAGCTTGAGGCAGGGGGTGACCGGGGAGCTGTTTTTT | CASSLRQGVTGELFF
. | . | TRBJ1-5 | TRBV30 | TGTGCCTGGAGTGAGGGGGTCACTCAGCCCCAGCATTTT | CAWSEGVTQPQHF
. | . | TRBJ1-3 | TRBV5-5 | TGTGCCAGCAGCTTCGGGTCCTCTGGAAACACCATATATTTT | CASSFGSSGNTIYF
once | TRBD2 | TRBJ2-1 | TRBV7-2 | TGTGCCAGCAGCTTAGTCGCGGGGGTGGCCTACAATGAGCAGTTCTTC | CASSLVAGVAYNEQFF
. | . | TRBJ1-5 | TRBV5-6 | TGTGCCAGCAGCTTGGGCGGGTCCCATCAGCCCCAGCATTTT | CASSLGGSHQPQHF
. | . | TRBJ1-1 | TRBV21-1 | TGTGCCAGCAGCAACGTGGCTCGTAGGAGCAGAGAGAACACTGAAGCTTTCTTT | CASSNVARRSRENTEAFF